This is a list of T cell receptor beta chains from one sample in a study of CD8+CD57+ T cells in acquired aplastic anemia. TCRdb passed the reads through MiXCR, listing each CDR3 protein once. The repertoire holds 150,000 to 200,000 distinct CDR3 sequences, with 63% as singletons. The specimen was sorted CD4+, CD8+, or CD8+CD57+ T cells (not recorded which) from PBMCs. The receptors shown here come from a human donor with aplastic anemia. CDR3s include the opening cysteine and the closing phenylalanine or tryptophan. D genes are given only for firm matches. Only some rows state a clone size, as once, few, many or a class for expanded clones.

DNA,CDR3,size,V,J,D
TGTGCCAGCAGGAAAAATTCGGGGACAGGGGGCCCTAACACTGAAGCTTTCTTT,CASRKNSGTGGPNTEAFF,few,TRBV6-5,TRBJ1-1,TRBD1
TGTGCCAGTAGTCCAGCTTTGTTGAGTACGCAGTATTTT,CASSPALLSTQYF,once,TRBV19,TRBJ2-3,NA
TGCAGTGCGGACGGGACTAGCGGGGTTAGCTCCTACAATGAGCAGTTCTTC,CSADGTSGVSSYNEQFF,many,TRBV20-1,TRBJ2-1,TRBD2
TGTGCCAGCAGCGGCCGGGACAGGTGGACGAACACCGGGGAGCTGTTTTTT,CASSGRDRWTNTGELFF,many,TRBV14,TRBJ2-2,TRBD1
TGTGCCAGCAGCTTAAGACTCAACACCGGGGAGCTGTTTTTT,CASSLRLNTGELFF,NA,TRBV7-3,TRBJ2-2,NA
TGCGCCAGCAGCTCGACAGGGGCGCGCACTGAAGCTTTCTTT,CASSSTGARTEAFF,NA,TRBV5-1,TRBJ1-1,TRBD1
TGTGCCATCGAGACAGGGAGCCGGGGCACAGATACGCAGTATTTT,CAIETGSRGTDTQYF,NA,TRBV10-3,TRBJ2-3,TRBD1
TGCGCCAGCAGCAGGACTAGCGGAACACAAGGGTCGGGGGAGCAGTACTTC,CASSRTSGTQGSGEQYF,NA,TRBV5-1,TRBJ2-7,TRBD2
TGTGCCATCAGGGGGACCGTCGTGGGATCACCCCTCCACTTT,CAIRGTVVGSPLHF,NA,TRBV10-3,TRBJ1-6,NA
TGTGCCAGCAGCCCAAATACAGGGCTCCTGAACACTGAAGCTTTCTTT,CASSPNTGLLNTEAFF,NA,TRBV7-9,TRBJ1-1,NA
TGTGCCACCAGTAGTTTCTCTGGGCCAGGGATGCAGTATTTT,CATSSFSGPGMQYF,NA,TRBV24-1,TRBJ2-3,NA
TGTGCCAGCAGTCAGTACCACGAGCAGTACTTC,CASSQYHEQYF,NA,TRBV2,TRBJ2-7,NA
TGTGCCAGCAGCGACACCGGGGAGCTGTTTTTT,CASSDTGELFF,many,TRBV9,TRBJ2-2,NA
TGCGCCAGCAGCTTGGGCCAACCTGGAAACACCATATATTTT,CASSLGQPGNTIYF,NA,TRBV5-1,TRBJ1-3,NA
TGCAGTGCTCAGGGACTAGCGGGACACACCGGGGAGCTGTTTTTT,CSAQGLAGHTGELFF,NA,TRBV20-1,TRBJ2-2,TRBD2
TGTGCCAGCACCCTGACAGGGAATTCACCCCTCCACTTT,CASTLTGNSPLHF,many,TRBV2,TRBJ1-6,TRBD1
TGTGCCAGCAGTTCCCCGGACAGGGTTTCCGAGCAGTACTTC,CASSSPDRVSEQYF,NA,TRBV7-8,TRBJ2-7,TRBD1
TGTGCCAGCAGTGTGAGGGGATCCTCCTACGAGCAGTACTTC,CASSVRGSSYEQYF,few,TRBV2,TRBJ2-7,NA
TGCGCCAGCAGCCCAGCCCCAGGGACCCCCTACGAGCAGTACTTC,CASSPAPGTPYEQYF,NA,TRBV2,TRBJ2-7,NA
TGTGCCAGCAGTTCCGGGACAGGGGGCATTAATACGCAGTATTTT,CASSSGTGGINTQYF,NA,TRBV27,TRBJ2-3,TRBD1
TGCAGTGCTGATACAGCGAACACTGAAGCTTTCTTT,CSADTANTEAFF,NA,TRBV20-1,TRBJ1-1,NA
TGTGCCATCAGTGAGGGGACAGGGACTACCTACGAGCAGTACTTC,CAISEGTGTTYEQYF,NA,TRBV10-3,TRBJ2-7,TRBD1
TGCAGTGCTCTCAGTCGGACTAGCGGAGACTACGAGCAGTACTTC,CSALSRTSGDYEQYF,NA,TRBV20-1,TRBJ2-7,TRBD2
TGTGCCAGCAGCTCCAGACAGGGAATGAACACTGAAGCTTTCTTT,CASSSRQGMNTEAFF,NA,TRBV7-2,TRBJ1-1,TRBD1
TGTGCCAGTAGTCGTAGTGTAACCGGGACAGGGGGCCGTGAGACCCAGTACTTC,CASSRSVTGTGGRETQYF,NA,TRBV19,TRBJ2-5,TRBD1
TGTGCCAGTAGCCCTCTACTAGGGAATCAGCCCCAGCATTTT,CASSPLLGNQPQHF,NA,TRBV19,TRBJ1-5,NA
TGTGCCAGCAGCTTAGTATATGGGAGGGAGGGGACTGAAGCTTTCTTT,CASSLVYGREGTEAFF,NA,TRBV7-2,TRBJ1-1,NA